This TCR beta chain was observed in a study of blood T cell repertoires in COVID-19 (TCRdb year 2020). Broadly, across the study: Samples covering the acute and convalescent phases of COVID-19 were provided by collaborators in the United States, Italy and Spain. The material from the prospective study consisted of cDNA or gDNA derived from T cells, B-cell-depleted T cells, or PBMCs. Deeply sampled blood TCRbeta repertoires from subjects exposed to, actively infected with, or recovered from COVID-19 were included in the dataset. A freely available public database, intended as a resource for researchers studying the immune response to SARS-CoV-2, is where the repertoires were released. The samples were drawn from two sources: the first 160 participants of the ongoing ImmuneRACE study, and over 950 subjects contributed by 6 global collaborators. Sample metadata almost always included a de-identified subject ID, COVID-19 status, age in years and sex. HLA class I and class II types, where available, came from metadata supplied by the sample provider rather than from assay-based typing. Beyond this particular receptor, the publication reports: Clinical and demographic metadata were provided uncurated, with the amount varying by source and participant.

The collaborating institutions used their own protocols to collect whole blood in K2EDTA tubes. Collaborator samples were shipped for TCRbeta analysis as frozen whole blood, isolated PBMCs, or DNA extracted from either sample type. TCRbeta CDR3 regions were amplified from genomic DNA using the immunoSEQ Assay, a bias-controlled multiplex PCR. On the study's bioinformatics: Nucleated cell counts per sample were estimated from amplification of reference gene primers within the assay. To quantify the absolute abundance of each unique TCRbeta CDR3 rearrangement, sequence reads were collapsed and filtered. Productive Simpson clonality was computed per sample as the square root of Simpson's diversity index over productive rearrangements. The table was pulled from immuneACCESS by TCRdb, which kept in-frame rearrangements only. Such tables lose some clones; where checked, under half of the loss comes from unresolved V genes, and the rest has no known cause. D and trimming were read from the DNA, whereas the V and J calls and clone size are those reported in that table. The sample table lists about 270,000 clones, less than 85% of them with a count of one. The ten largest clones capture less than 4% of the sample.

A word on this clone: Its binding antigen is unknown. No clone much larger than this one lies a single base away; base qualities are absent.

The sequence came from a woman in her late teens or twenties with acute or convalescent COVID-19. Source material: peripheral blood.

The CDR3 here reads CASSPGQVPYDEQFF. The DNA sequence follows: TGTGCCAGCAGCCCCGGACAGGTCCCTTACGATGAGCAGTTCTTC. The chain is encoded by TRBV5-4 joined to TRBJ2-1, with 7 bases matching TRBD1. The CDR3 runs 15 amino acids, cysteine and phenylalanine included. Of the read, only the CDR3 DNA is kept; its 45 bases are in frame from base 1. As encoded in the germline V gene (reference sequence), CDR1 is SGHNT while CDR2 is YYREEE. The germline V end is reduced by 4 bases and the J end by 8 bases; junction bases left unmatched: 12.